The entry below describes one TCR beta chain. Its antigen is unidentified. TCRdb's table, derived via immunoSEQ multiplex PCR, lists solely in-frame clones and lacks some. The table includes about 120,000 clones, around 88% detected once. The sample comes from a study of T cell responses to AZD1222 COVID-19 vaccine. Study results and caveats: The study sampled repertoires only after the peak T cell response.

CDR3 length: 13 residues. The germline gives CDR1 SGHTA, CDR2 FQGTGA. V lost 5 bases and J 7 bases, leaving 14 bases between the germline ends. This rearrangement joins TRBV7-3 to TRBJ1-1, with a possible D match to TRBD1 (5 bases). This receptor was obtained from an adult in good health. Sequencing used peripheral blood, obtained on day 0 of AZD1222 vaccination. The CDR3 reads CASSLLFGGEAFF. In DNA form, the CDR3 reads TGTGCCAGCAGCCTCCTCTTTGGGGGTGAAGCTTTCTTT.